Below are 15 T cell receptor beta chains sequenced from a single sample in a study of T cells after yellow fever vaccination. TCRdb ran MiXCR on the 5' RACE reads and lists one entry per CDR3 protein. The sample has approximately 300,000 distinct CDR3 sequences; 7.5% to 9% are singletons. Sequenced material: PBMCs, taken on the day of the first yellow fever vaccination. These receptors originate from a man younger than 35 who received the YFV17D yellow fever vaccine.

This clonotype was observed a few times. The chain carries TRBV6-2 or TRBV6-3 and TRBJ2-3; the D is unclear. Germline CDR1 and CDR2: MNHEY and SVGEGT. The CDR3 has 13 residues. Trimming took off 2 bases at V and 2 bases at J, with 5 bases between the two ends. CDR3 protein: CASSYQNTDTQYF. DNA of the CDR3: TGTGCCAGCAGTTACCAGAACACAGATACGCAGTATTTT.

Many counts were recorded for this clonotype. The CDR3 region has the DNA TGTGCCAGCAATCTCGGGACAGCCAAAAACATTCAGTACTTC. Amino acids: CASNLGTAKNIQYF. V gene TRBV2 combines with J gene TRBJ2-4; perhaps D is TRBD1 or TRBD2 (5 bases each). Germline values: CDR1 SNHLY, CDR2 FYNNEI. The CDR3 is made up of 14 amino acids. The V gene lost 7 bases and the J gene lost 0 bases, with 10 bases spanning the gap. The full variable domain, completed using reference TRBV2 and TRBJ2-4, is EPEVTQTPSHQVTQMGQEVILRCVPISNHLYFYWYRQILGQKVEFLVSFYNNEISEKSEIFDDQFSVERPDGSNFTLKIRSTKLEDSAMYFCASNLGTAKNIQYFGAGTRLSVL.

The V call is TRBV27, the J call TRBJ2-1; possibly TRBD1 or TRBD2 for D (5 bases each). Germline V gene data show CDR1 as MNHEY and CDR2 as SMNVEV (reference sequence). This CDR3 contains 15 residues. Trimming stripped 3 bases from V and 2 bases from J, with 11 bases between. CDR3: CASSLGTATYNEQFF. The CDR3 DNA follows: TGTGCCAGCAGTTTGGGGACCGCTACCTACAATGAGCAGTTCTTC.

This clonotype was observed many times. The chain links TRBV9 to TRBJ1-1; D not certain. The CDR3 runs 14 residues. V lost 4 bases and J 1 base, leaving 11 bases between the germline ends. Germline V gene lookup returns CDR1 SGDLS and CDR2 YYNGEE. The CDR3 DNA follows: TGTGCCAGCAGCCCAGGAGCGGGGAACACTGAAGCTTTCTTT. Amino acids: CASSPGAGNTEAFF.

The sample holds a few counts of this clonotype. The chain couples TRBV20-1 to TRBJ2-5, with D possibly matching TRBD2 (6 bases). The V gene's germline CDR1 is DFQATT and CDR2 SNEGSKA (reference sequence). This CDR3 region has 14 residues. Trimming removed 4 bases from V and 5 bases from J, with 17 bases in between. Here the CDR3 DNA reads TGCAGTGCTATACCTCCTAGCGATGGGGAGACCCAGTACTTC. It encodes CSAIPPSDGETQYF.

This clonotype was counted ten times or more. The CDR3 DNA reads TGTGCCAGCAGTTTAGGTCCCTTACATACGCAGTATTTT. It specifies CASSLGPLHTQYF. The chain is built from TRBV12-3 or TRBV12-4 and TRBJ2-3; D remains ambiguous. With 1 base removed from V and 7 bases from J, the gap between germline ends came to 9 bases. The CDR3 is made up of 13 amino acids.

V gene TRBV5-1 combines with J gene TRBJ1-2, with a tentative D call TRBD1 (5 bases). CDR1 and CDR2 from the germline V gene are SGHRS and YFSETQ. The V end was cut by 0 bases, the J end by 4 bases, with 10 bases between. The CDR3 spans 14 residues. The CDR3 DNA sequence: TGCGCCAGCAGCTTGGTTGGGGGTACCTATGGCTACACCTTC. This sequence encodes CASSLVGGTYGYTF.

The chain combines TRBV7-2 with TRBJ2-7; D not resolved. The V gene's germline CDR1 is SGHTA and CDR2 FQGNSA. With 4 bases removed from V and 4 bases from J, the gap between germline ends came to 8 bases. This CDR3 region has 12 residues. CDR3 residues: CASSSPAYEQYF. The DNA of the CDR3 is TGTGCCAGCAGCTCCCCTGCTTACGAGCAGTACTTC. Filled out from reference TRBV7-2 and TRBJ2-7, the complete variable domain reads GAGVSQSPSNKVTEKGKDVELRCDPISGHTALYWYRQSLGQGLEFLIYFQGNSAPDKSGLPSDRFSAERTGGSVSTLTIQRTQQEDSAVYLCASSSPAYEQYFGPGTRLTVT.

The gene calls are TRBV5-1 and TRBJ2-1, with 12 bases identical to TRBD2. Germline V gives CDR1 SGHRS, CDR2 YFSETQ. V shed 2 bases and J 6 bases; nucleotides not matched to a gene: 6. CDR3 size: 16 residues. CDR3 sequence reads: CASSFLAGGLVNEQFF. The CDR3, as DNA: TGCGCCAGCAGCTTTCTAGCGGGGGGGCTTGTCAATGAGCAGTTCTTC.

This clonotype was seen at least ten times. V gene TRBV4-3 combines with J gene TRBJ2-3, with 9 bases lining up with TRBD2. Germline-derived CDR1 and CDR2 are LGHNA and YSLEER. Trimming cost V 4 bases and J 4 bases; bases outside gene matches: 9. The CDR3 covers 16 residues. The CDR3: CASSRLGGGGPDTQYF. The CDR3 bases are TGCGCCAGCAGCCGACTAGGCGGGGGGGGACCAGATACGCAGTATTTT.

For this clonotype: Just one base apart from a much larger clone, this may be a read error. The genes are TRBV4-1 and TRBJ1-5; TRBD1 matches 9 bases. Trimming cost V 3 bases and J 6 bases; bases outside gene matches: 15. This CDR3 has 18 amino acids. The germline CDR1 and CDR2 sequences are MGHRA and YSYEKL. CDR3 in amino acids: CASSHVGGYRGRSQPQHF. In nucleotides, the CDR3 is TGCGCCAGCAGCCATGTGGGGGGATACAGGGGGCGAAGTCAGCCCCAGCATTTT.

This clonotype came up a few times. This rearrangement joins TRBV20-1 to TRBJ1-1; no definite D call. The V gene's germline CDR1 is DFQATT and CDR2 SNEGSKA (reference sequence). The CDR3 consists of 12 residues. Trimming left V 6 bases short and J 0 bases short, with 8 bases between. CDR3 sequence (DNA): TGCAGTGCAACGAGGGTGAACACTGAAGCTTTCTTT. It codes for CSATRVNTEAFF.

The sample holds a few counts of this clonotype. The V and J genes are TRBV9 and TRBJ2-2; D unresolved. Deletions cut 1 base from V and 4 bases from J, with 8 bases between. The CDR3 sequence is 14 residues long. Germline loops: CDR1 SGDLS, CDR2 YYNGEE. The CDR3 coding sequence is TGTGCCAGCAGCGTAAGGTCGGGCACCGGGGAGCTGTTTTTT. It encodes CASSVRSGTGELFF.

The genes are TRBV7-2 and TRBJ2-5; no clear D gene. CDR3 length equals 13 residues. CDR1 and CDR2 from the germline V gene are SGHTA and FQGNSA. Trimming stripped 5 bases from V and 5 bases from J, with 12 bases between. The CDR3 coding sequence is TGTGCCAGCAGCCCCCTCAGTCGGGAGACCCAGTACTTC. It translates to CASSPLSRETQYF.

This clonotype has a handful of counts. This CDR3 reads CSVDRGFTQETQYF. DNA of the CDR3: TGCAGCGTTGATCGGGGTTTCACTCAAGAGACCCAGTACTTC. The gene calls are TRBV29-1 and TRBJ2-5, with D perhaps TRBD2 (5 bases). This CDR3 has 14 amino acids. Germline V gene sequence: CDR1 SQVTM, CDR2 ANQGSEA. Trimming pared 3 bases from V and 2 bases from J, leaving 13 bases between.